Listed here are 32 T cell receptor beta chains from one sample, sequenced in a study of CD8+CD57+ T cells in acquired aplastic anemia. Sequencing was done on patients that had shown CD8+CD57+ cell expansion by flow cytometry. Profiling that covered TCR beta VDJ and CDR3 relied on genomic DNA as its template. A single record per CDR3 protein comes from TCRdb applying MiXCR to the reads. The table has hundreds of thousands of distinct CDR3 sequences, approximately 32% seen once. The sequencing sample was made of sorted CD4+, CD8+, or CD8+CD57+ T cells (not recorded which) from PBMCs. The receptors were gathered from a human donor with aplastic anemia.

This clonotype showed up many times. CDR3 sequence reads: CSVVTANTEAFF. DNA of the CDR3: TGCAGCGTCGTGACCGCGAACACTGAAGCTTTCTTT. V is TRBV29-1 and J is TRBJ1-1; D unresolved. The CDR3 length is 12 residues. CDR1 SQVTM and CDR2 ANQGSEA come from the germline V gene. V was shortened by 6 bases and J by 1 base, with 9 bases between the two germline ends.

In this sample, this clonotype turned up many times. This chain joins TRBV24-1 and TRBJ1-2; D possibly corresponds to TRBD1 (6 bases). Germline CDR1 reads KGHDR; CDR2 reads SFDVKD. V lost 5 bases to trimming and J lost 1 base, with 7 bases between them. CDR3 size: 13 residues. In DNA form, the CDR3 reads TGTGCCACCAGTGGAGGGGGTAACTATGGCTACACCTTC. This translates into CATSGGGNYGYTF.

The rearrangement links TRBV29-1 to TRBJ2-7, with no clear D. The ends were cut back, 0 bases at V and 3 bases at J, with 6 bases in the middle. Germline V gene sequence: CDR1 SQVTM, CDR2 ANQGSEA. The CDR3 extends over 12 amino acids. CDR3 sequence: CSVEEGGYEQYF. CDR3 bases: TGCAGCGTTGAAGAGGGCGGCTACGAGCAGTACTTC.

This clonotype was seen repeatedly, ten times or more. The CDR3 here is CASSIQHGNTEAFF. In DNA, the CDR3 is TGTGCCAGTAGTATCCAACACGGGAACACTGAAGCTTTCTTT. The chain couples TRBV19 to TRBJ1-1; D unclear. Trimming took off 3 bases at V and 1 base at J, with 9 bases between the two ends. Germline assignment: CDR1 LNHDA and CDR2 SQIVND (reference sequence). This CDR3 is built from 14 residues.

This clonotype has a handful of counts. The chain links TRBV20-1 to TRBJ1-2, with D hard to call. The CDR3 is 14 residues long. Germline V gene data show CDR1 as DFQATT and CDR2 as SNEGSKA (reference sequence). The CDR3, as DNA: TGCAGAGCGACGGACCCAGCACTGGGGTGTGGCTACACCTTC. Protein: CRATDPALGCGYTF.

CDR3 nucleotide sequence: TGTGCCAGCAGCCAAGAGTTCTCCTACGAGCAGTACTTC. Its protein product is CASSQEFSYEQYF. This chain links TRBV3-1 with TRBJ2-5; D is undetermined. The last part of the DNA fits TRBJ2-7 better; the J call may be wrong. CDR1 LGHDT and CDR2 YNNKEL come from the germline V gene (reference sequence). The CDR3 contains 13 residues.

On this clonotype itself: This may be a read error: a much more frequent sequence differs by one nucleotide. This chain connects TRBV2 to TRBJ1-2; D gene unclear. CDR3 length: 16 residues. From germline, CDR1 is SNHLY and CDR2 FYNNEI. The V and J ends lost 5 bases and 6 bases respectively, with 22 bases between them. CDR3 nucleotides: TGTGCCAGCAGTTTAATCACTAAGTGGGGTCGAGATGGCTACACCTTC. It codes for CASSLITKWGRDGYTF.

As concerns this clonotype: An end of the junction does not agree with germline; a read error may underlie this. The J gene is TRBJ1-1, the V gene TRBV5-1; the D gene is possibly TRBD1 (5 bases). This CDR3 is built from 15 residues. Germline CDR1 reads SGHRS; CDR2 reads YFSETQ. The CDR3: CASSLAPGQGTEALF. The CDR3 DNA follows: TGCGCCAGCAGCTTGGCCCCGGGTCAGGGTACTGAAGCTCTCTTT.

The chain employs TRBV5-1 and TRBJ1-6; 10 nucleotides agree with TRBD1. CDR3 size: 16 residues. Trimming removed 7 bases from V and 10 bases from J; junction bases left unmatched: 14. Germline lookup yields CDR1 SGHRS and CDR2 YFSETQ. CDR3 amino acids: CASAEVGGQGRSPLHF. CDR3 coding DNA: TGCGCCAGCGCCGAAGTGGGGGGACAGGGGCGGTCACCCCTCCACTTT.

The table lists this clonotype with a count of one. J is TRBJ2-1 and V is TRBV30, with 7 bases matching TRBD2. This CDR3 is built from 17 residues. Germline V gives CDR1 GTSNPN, CDR2 SVGIG (reference sequence). The ends lost 0 bases at V and 4 bases at J; junction bases unmatched: 12. The CDR3 reads CAWSVGVSGWMYNEQFF. As DNA, the CDR3 is TGTGCCTGGAGTGTTGGAGTTAGCGGGTGGATGTACAATGAGCAGTTCTTC.

This clonotype came up once. The chain employs TRBV5-4 and TRBJ2-7; 8 nucleotides agree with TRBD2. The V segment lost 0 bases and the J segment 5 bases; nucleotides outside the gene matches: 7. Germline V gene data show CDR1 as SGHNT and CDR2 as YYREEE (reference sequence). The CDR3 extends over 15 amino acids. The CDR3 bases are TGTGCCAGCAGCTTGGAAGTAGCGGGACTCCACGAGCAGTACTTC. Residues: CASSLEVAGLHEQYF.

The chain joins TRBV29-1 to TRBJ1-3; D not certain. V shed 4 bases and J shed 2 bases, with 3 bases lying between them. This CDR3 contains 11 residues. Per the germline V gene, CDR1 is SQVTM and CDR2 is ANQGSEA. Written as DNA, the CDR3 is TGCAGCGTTGGCGCTGGAAACACCATATATTTT. Its translation: CSVGAGNTIYF.

This clonotype was observed once. One end of the junction varies from germline; a read error may be responsible. CDR3 amino acids: CASSYGPGTGGNTGELFF. In DNA, the CDR3 is TGTGCCAGCAGTTACGGCCCAGGAACGGGGGGGAACACCGGGGAGCTGTTTTTT. The chain recombines TRBV10-3 with TRBJ2-2; 7 nucleotides line up with TRBD2. Germline CDR1 is ENHRY and CDR2 is SYGVKD. The CDR3 totals 18 residues.

A single count supports this clonotype. J is TRBJ1-5 and V is TRBV20-1; possibly TRBD1 for D (5 bases). V was shortened by 6 bases and J by 0 bases, with 12 bases between the two germline ends. The CDR3 spans 14 residues. Germline assignment: CDR1 DFQATT and CDR2 SNEGSKA (reference sequence). CDR3 DNA sequence: TGCAGTGCCGTGGGACGGGGTAGCAATCAGCCCCAGCATTTT. Its translation is CSAVGRGSNQPQHF.

In its sample, this clonotype was seen many times. This chain connects TRBV10-2 to TRBJ1-5; D is possibly TRBD1 (5 bases). Trimming removed 4 bases from V and 7 bases from J, with 11 bases in between. The CDR3 extends over 13 amino acids. Germline V gives CDR1 WSHSY, CDR2 SAAADI. The CDR3, as DNA: TGCGCCAGCAGTGTGGCCAGGGACCAGCCCCAGCATTTT. The encoded protein is CASSVARDQPQHF.

There are many counts of this clonotype. This CDR3 is CASSLRRDGEQYF. CDR3 nucleotide sequence: TGCGCCAGCAGCCTCAGGCGGGATGGTGAGCAGTACTTC. The gene calls are TRBV5-1 and TRBJ2-7; perhaps TRBD2 as D (6 bases). The CDR3 length is 13 residues. The V end lost 4 bases, the J end lost 7 bases, and 15 bases lay between the germline ends. Germline assignment: CDR1 SGHRS and CDR2 YFSETQ.

The rearrangement uses TRBV5-4 and TRBJ2-5; maybe TRBD1 (5 bases). V shed 4 bases and J shed 7 bases, with 14 bases lying between them. The CDR3 spans 13 residues. CDR1 is SGHNT and CDR2 is YYREEE in the germline V gene (reference sequence). The CDR3 region is CASSLDNSGTQYF. The CDR3 nucleotides are TGTGCCAGCAGCCTGGACAACTCTGGGACCCAGTACTTC.

The gene calls are TRBV20-1 and TRBJ2-7; 8 bases fit TRBD1. The J call may be faulty, since TRBJ2-1 better matches the DNA end. This CDR3 spans 17 amino acids. Per the germline V gene, CDR1 is DFQATT and CDR2 is SNEGSKA (reference sequence). The CDR3 reads CSARGGGQGSSYNEQFF. The CDR3 DNA follows: TGCAGTGCTAGAGGGGGTGGACAGGGTAGTTCCTACAATGAGCAGTTCTTC.

The J gene is TRBJ2-7, the V gene TRBV20-1, with 7 bases matching TRBD1. The V gene's germline CDR1 is DFQATT and CDR2 SNEGSKA (reference sequence). After removal of 3 bases from V and 3 bases from J, the junction contained 8 bases not matched to a gene. The CDR3 is made up of 14 amino acids. The CDR3 DNA reads as TGCAGTGCTAGCGCACAGGGGAATTACTACGAGCAGTACTTC. Translated, it gives CSASAQGNYYEQYF.

This clonotype was detected a few times. A much larger clone lies one base from this, so it may be a read error. This sequence joins TRBV7-2 and TRBJ2-2, with D hard to call. This CDR3 comprises 11 residues. V dropped 5 bases and J dropped 3 bases, with 1 base sitting between them. Looked up from germline, CDR1 is SGHTA and CDR2 is FQGNSA. CDR3 nucleotide sequence: TGTGCCAGCAGCCACACCGGGGAGCTGTTTTTT. Translating it yields CASSHTGELFF.

As for this clonotype: A junction boundary mismatches the germline segment, possibly from a read error. V gene TRBV29-1 combines with J gene TRBJ1-2; D not certain. Germline V gene data show CDR1 as SQVTM and CDR2 as ANQGSEA. The CDR3 consists of 13 residues. CDR3 nucleotides: TGCAGCGCTGAAGAAAGTTTCGAGGATGGCTACACCTTC. Its protein product is CSAEESFEDGYTF.

For the CDR3, the DNA is TGTGCCAGCAGAACGGACAGGAATCAGCCCCAGCATTTT. Protein sequence: CASRTDRNQPQHF. The gene calls are TRBV6-2 or TRBV6-3 and TRBJ1-5, with TRBD1 matching 7 bases. The J segment lost 4 bases and the V segment lost 6 bases, leaving 3 bases of the junction unmatched. The germline CDR1 and CDR2 sequences are MNHEY and SVGEGT. This CDR3 contains 13 residues.

Remarks on this clonotype: Just one base apart from a much larger clone, this may be a read error. The V and J genes are TRBV5-1 and TRBJ2-7; TRBD1 agrees at 8 bases. The CDR3 loop spans 14 amino acids. The germline V gene has CDR1 SGHRS and CDR2 YFSETQ. The CDR3 here is CASRLEPTGDEQHF. The CDR3 nucleotides are TGCGCCAGCAGGTTGGAACCGACAGGGGACGAGCAGCACTTC.

Comment on this clonotype: A much larger clone sits a single nucleotide away, making a read error possible. V usage is TRBV12-3 or TRBV12-4 and J usage is TRBJ1-6; 7 bases fit TRBD1. CDR3 length: 14 amino acids. The V and J ends lost 6 bases and 10 bases, in that order; junction bases with no gene match: 9. In nucleotides, the CDR3 is TGTGCCAGCAGACAGGGGTCCTGGGAATCACCCCTCCACTTT. Residues: CASRQGSWESPLHF.

This clonotype was detected many times. The V gene is TRBV19, the J gene TRBJ1-5; D gene unclear. The CDR3 runs 14 residues. Per germline, CDR1 LNHDA and CDR2 SQIVND (reference sequence). V lost 5 bases and J 6 bases, leaving 14 bases between the germline ends. The CDR3 loop is CASSGGQAGQPQHF. The DNA for the CDR3 is TGTGCCAGTAGTGGCGGGCAGGCTGGTCAGCCCCAGCATTTT.

The genes are TRBV29-1 and TRBJ2-1, with a tentative D call TRBD2 (5 bases). Trimming shortened V by 3 bases and J by 4 bases, and 13 bases separated the two germline ends. The germline V gene encodes CDR1 SQVTM and CDR2 ANQGSEA. The CDR3 is 14 amino acids. This CDR3 is CSVDRGLGYNEQFF. CDR3 nucleotide sequence: TGCAGCGTTGACCGCGGGCTGGGGTACAATGAGCAGTTCTTC.

The CDR3 sequence: CASSDRRDTQYF. The CDR3 nucleotides read TGTGCCAGCAGTGACCGGAGAGATACGCAGTATTTT. The chain is built from TRBV6-1 and TRBJ2-3; D is unclear. The CDR3 is 12 residues long. The V end was cut by 3 bases, the J end by 5 bases, with 6 bases between. The germline CDR1 and CDR2 sequences are MNHNS and SASEGT.

This chain links TRBV6-2 or TRBV6-3 with TRBJ2-1, with TRBD2 matching over 14 bases. J lost 7 bases, V lost 4 bases, and 9 bases had no gene match. The CDR3 runs 17 residues. Per the germline V gene, CDR1 is MNHEY and CDR2 is SVGEGT. In DNA form, the CDR3 reads TGTGCCAGCAGTTCCACAGTGACTAGCGGGAGGGAAAATGAGCAGTTCTTC. Its protein product is CASSSTVTSGRENEQFF.

This chain uses TRBV15 with TRBJ1-1, with D perhaps matching TRBD1 (5 bases). V lost 1 base to trimming and J lost 5 bases, with 11 bases between them. Germline values: CDR1 LNHNV, CDR2 YYDKDF (reference sequence). This CDR3 has 14 amino acids. The CDR3: CATSRGGGVTEAFF. The CDR3 DNA reads TGTGCCACCAGCAGAGGGGGGGGGGTGACTGAAGCTTTCTTT.

There are many counts of this clonotype. The chain recombines TRBV19 with TRBJ2-7; 7 bases match TRBD2. CDR1 and CDR2 (germline): LNHDA, SQIVND (reference sequence). This CDR3 spans 14 amino acids. The V segment lost 4 bases and the J segment 2 bases; nucleotides outside the gene matches: 5. Here the CDR3 reads CASSRGEGPYEQYF. Written as DNA, the CDR3 is TGTGCCAGTAGTAGAGGGGAGGGCCCCTACGAGCAGTACTTC.

Concerning this clonotype: A much larger clone is a single base away; this may be a read error. The V gene is TRBV7-9, the J gene TRBJ2-7; D gene unclear. This CDR3 contains 12 residues. From germline, CDR1 is SEHNR and CDR2 FQNEAQ (reference sequence). V was trimmed by 1 base and J by 5 bases, leaving 6 bases between them. CDR3 region: CASSLVFDEQYF. CDR3 nucleotides: TGTGCCAGCAGCTTAGTGTTCGACGAGCAGTACTTC.

This clonotype was detected a few times. V and J are TRBV5-4 and TRBJ2-3; 7 nucleotides agree with TRBD1. The J segment lost 4 bases and the V segment lost 1 base, leaving 12 bases of the junction unmatched. The CDR3 spans 17 residues. CDR1 and CDR2 from the germline V gene are SGHNT and YYREEE (reference sequence). CDR3 in DNA: TGTGCCAGCAGCTTGTTAGGGGGCGCATTTCATGCAGATACGCAGTATTTT. Its protein product is CASSLLGGAFHADTQYF.